Listed below are T cell receptor beta chains from one sample, sequenced in a study of blood T cell repertoires in COVID-19. Clones were sequenced by immunoSEQ multiplex PCR, and TCRdb holds only the in-frame ones, with some missing. The sample lists 95,000 to 150,000 clones, 80% seen once, with 16% in the top ten. Material for sequencing was peripheral blood. The source is a man in his sixties with active or convalescent COVID-19. The CDR3 runs from the conserved cysteine through the conserved F or W. A D gene is named only where the DNA matches it firmly. The size field is filled for only some rows; it gives once, few, many or a size class.

TRBJ1-5 . . TRBV28 TGTGCCAGCGCGACAGGTTTCGTCAATCAGCCCCAGCATTTT CASATGFVNQPQHF
TRBJ2-7 TRBD2 . TRBV4-3 TGCGCCAGCAGCCAAGATAAGGGCGGGGGCTACGAGCAGTACTTC CASSQDKGGGYEQYF
TRBJ1-2 . . TRBV7-9 TGTGCCAGCAGCTTAGGGCTGGACTATGGCTACACCTTC CASSLGLDYGYTF
TRBJ2-2 . . TRBV2 TGTGCCAGTTTTTCATCGAACACCGGGGAGCTGTTTTTT CASFSSNTGELFF
TRBJ2-5 TRBD2 . TRBV9 TGTGCCAGCAGCGTAGCGGGCGGGGGGTACCAAGAGACCCAGTACTTC CASSVAGGGYQETQYF
TRBJ1-3 . once TRBV28 TGTGCCAGCAGTTCCCCGGGGGGGTCTACTGGAAACACCATATATTTT CASSSPGGSTGNTIYF
TRBJ2-1 TRBD2 . TRBV4-1 TGCGCCAGCAGCCAGACCTCTACCCGTTTAGGACTAGCTTTCAATGAGCAGTTCTTC CASSQTSTRLGLAFNEQFF
TRBJ1-5 . . TRBV27 TGTGCCAGCAGTCCTCCGGGGACACCTCTGGGGCCCCAGCATTTT CASSPPGTPLGPQHF
TRBJ2-1 TRBD2 . TRBV18 TGTGCCAGCTCACGGGGGGAGGGCAGCTCCTACAATGAGCAGTTCTTC CASSRGEGSSYNEQFF
TRBJ1-3 . once TRBV29-1 TGCAGCGTAGGCAGGGCCAATTCTGGAAACACCATATATTTT CSVGRANSGNTIYF
TRBJ1-3 . . TRBV29-1 TGCAGCGTTGAAGATCCGAGACAAGGCTCTGGAAACACCATATATTTT CSVEDPRQGSGNTIYF
TRBJ2-5 TRBD1 . TRBV5-1 TGCGCCAGCAGCTTGGGGACAGGTCGGCAAGAGACCCAGTACTTC CASSLGTGRQETQYF
TRBJ2-7 . . TRBV27 TGTGCCAGCAGTTTATCGAAAGTAGGTCGGGGGATTATCTACGAGCAGTACTTC CASSLSKVGRGIIYEQYF
TRBJ2-5 TRBD1 . TRBV9 TGTGCCAGCAGCGTTGGGGAGACAGGGTCGTGGGAGACCCAGTACTTC CASSVGETGSWETQYF
TRBJ2-7 . few TRBV5-1 TGCGCCAGCAGCTTGGCCACAGGGCCCTACGAGCAGTACTTC CASSLATGPYEQYF
TRBJ2-7 . . TRBV7-9 TGTGCCAGCAATTCAGCAGGGGAGCAACCCTACGAGCAGTACTTC CASNSAGEQPYEQYF
TRBJ1-1 . few TRBV10-3 TGTGCCATCAGTGCCCTGGGAGGGACAGAAGCTTTCTTT CAISALGGTEAFF
TRBJ2-6 TRBD1 . TRBV9 TGTGCCAGCAGCGTAGCAACAGGGGGCGCTCCAGGGGCCAACGTCCTGACTTTC CASSVATGGAPGANVLTF
TRBJ2-5 . . TRBV13 TGTGCCAGCAGCCCTGCTGGGGGGACAGCCCAAGAGACCCAGTACTTC CASSPAGGTAQETQYF
TRBJ2-7 TRBD2 . TRBV7-2 TGTGCCAGCAGCTTCTTAGGGACTAGTAGAACCTACGAGCAGTACTTC CASSFLGTSRTYEQYF
TRBJ2-1 . . TRBV28 TGTGCCAGCAGACTCCACAATGAGCAGTTCTTC CASRLHNEQFF
TRBJ1-2 TRBD1 . TRBV23-1 TGCGCCAGTCGGGAAGGGACAGTACTTAGGGGCTATGGCTACACCTTC CASREGTVLRGYGYTF
TRBJ1-2 . few TRBV20-1 TGCACCTCTTCCGGCGGTTATGGCTACACCTTC CTSSGGYGYTF